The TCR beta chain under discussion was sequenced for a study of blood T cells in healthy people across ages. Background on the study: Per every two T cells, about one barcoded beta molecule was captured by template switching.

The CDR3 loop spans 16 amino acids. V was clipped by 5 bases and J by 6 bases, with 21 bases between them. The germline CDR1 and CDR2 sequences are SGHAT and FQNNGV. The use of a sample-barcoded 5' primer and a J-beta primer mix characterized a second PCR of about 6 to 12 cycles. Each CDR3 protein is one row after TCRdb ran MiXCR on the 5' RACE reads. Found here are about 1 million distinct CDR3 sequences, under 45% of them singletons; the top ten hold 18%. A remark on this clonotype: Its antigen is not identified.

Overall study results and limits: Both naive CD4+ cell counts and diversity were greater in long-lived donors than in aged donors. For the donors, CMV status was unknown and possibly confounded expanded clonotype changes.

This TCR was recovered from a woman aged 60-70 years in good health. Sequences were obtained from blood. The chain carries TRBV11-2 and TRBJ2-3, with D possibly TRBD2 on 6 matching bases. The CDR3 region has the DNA TGTGCCAGCAGCCAAGGGGTCCTGGGGGGTCGGGATACGCAGTATTTT. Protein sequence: CASSQGVLGGRDTQYF.